This entry lists 7 T cell receptor beta chains sequenced from one sample in a study of CD8 T cells in ankylosing spondylitis. TCRdb used MiXCR to reprocess the 5' RACE reads, holding one entry per CDR3 protein. This repertoire shows about 220,000 distinct CDR3 sequences, approximately 7.4% found once; its top ten account for approximately 15%. Study results and caveats: Blood of patients with ankylosing spondylitis appeared to be characterized by a TCR beta motif of about eight highly homologous variants.

Which antigens these TCRs recognize remains unknown. Sequencing input: blood, either unsorted or a sorted T cell fraction (not recorded which). The receptors were gathered from a male donor with ankylosing spondylitis.

The chain has TRBV7-6 and TRBJ1-5; D uncertain. Germline V gene lookup returns CDR1 SGHVS and CDR2 FNYEAQ. Trimming pared 1 base from V and 6 bases from J, leaving 16 bases between. The CDR3 contains 16 residues. DNA of the CDR3: TGTGCCAGCAGCTTAGTTGCCAGTGGATCGACTCAGCCCCAGCATTTT. Encoded protein: CASSLVASGSTQPQHF.

J is TRBJ1-3 and V is TRBV6-1, with 9 bases matching TRBD1. V trimming: 10 bases; J trimming: 2 bases; junction bases outside the gene matches: 9. CDR1 and CDR2 from the germline V gene are MNHNS and SASEGT. This CDR3 has 15 residues. Written as DNA, the CDR3 is TGTGCCACCGGCGAAACAGGGGGCACTGGAAACACCATATATTTT. It translates to CATGETGGTGNTIYF.

There are a few counts of this clonotype. V gene TRBV27 combines with J gene TRBJ2-7; 7 bases align to TRBD1. CDR3 length equals 14 residues. V was pared by 8 bases and J by 3 bases, with 10 bases of the junction left unmatched. Looked up from germline, CDR1 is MNHEY and CDR2 is SMNVEV (reference sequence). CDR3 sequence: CASANRDSLYEQYF. DNA for the CDR3: TGTGCCAGCGCCAACCGGGACAGCCTCTACGAGCAGTACTTC.

This clonotype was seen ten or more times. Sequence at one end of the junction differs from germline and may be a read error. This chain links TRBV7-7 with TRBJ2-7; perhaps TRBD2 as D (5 bases). In germline, CDR1 is SSHAT, CDR2 FNYEAQ (reference sequence). The CDR3 loop spans 13 amino acids. Here the CDR3 reads CASSLGRGSEQYF. CDR3 bases: TGTGCTAGCAGCTTGGGTCGGGGAAGCGAGCAGTACTTC.

Ten or more counts support this clonotype. The chain joins TRBV10-2 to TRBJ2-2; D is ambiguous. The CDR3 has 15 residues. Per germline, CDR1 WSHSY and CDR2 SAAADI. Deletions cut 10 bases from V and 6 bases from J, with 21 bases between. In DNA, the CDR3 is TGCGCCACCATTGGGCCCAGAGATGCCCCCGGGGAGCTGTTTTTT. Residues: CATIGPRDAPGELFF.

This clonotype was counted at least ten times. V is TRBV7-2 and J is TRBJ2-6; D gene unclear. This CDR3 has 15 residues. V was shortened by 2 bases and J by 0 bases, with 5 bases between the two germline ends. CDR1 is SGHTA, CDR2 FQGNSA, per germline. CDR3 coding DNA: TGTGCCAGCAGCTTATTCGACTCTGGGGCCAACGTCCTGACTTTC. Translated: CASSLFDSGANVLTF.

This clonotype came up a few times. This chain connects TRBV10-3 to TRBJ1-2; 8 bases match TRBD1. V gave up 0 bases and J gave up 6 bases; unmatched junction bases: 3. Germline-derived CDR1 and CDR2 are ENHRY and SYGVKD. This CDR3 contains 14 residues. CDR3 protein: CAISESSTGDGYTF. The DNA for the CDR3 is TGTGCCATCAGTGAGTCTTCGACAGGGGATGGCTACACCTTC.